The next 28 T cell receptor beta chains were all read from a single sample in a study of CD8 T cells in ankylosing spondylitis. TCRdb processed the 5' RACE reads anew with MiXCR; each CDR3 protein has one entry. The repertoire consists of some 240,000 distinct CDR3 sequences, with 18% occurring once and the leading ten covering around 30%. The specimen sequenced was blood, either unsorted or a sorted T cell fraction (not recorded which). The receptors shown here come from a male donor with ankylosing spondylitis or in good health (not recorded which).

The J gene is TRBJ2-1, the V gene TRBV6-1; D is uncertain. Germline V gene sequence: CDR1 MNHNS, CDR2 SASEGT. V lost 5 bases and J 10 bases, leaving 18 bases between the germline ends. The CDR3 covers 14 residues. Here the CDR3 reads CASSLRPSLVEQFF. The CDR3 nucleotides are TGTGCCAGCAGTCTCCGGCCCTCCCTTGTGGAGCAGTTCTTC.

This sequence joins TRBV27 and TRBJ2-7, with D possibly being TRBD1 (6 bases). CDR1 MNHEY and CDR2 SMNVEV come from the germline V gene (reference sequence). The CDR3 is 14 amino acids. Trimming took 3 bases from V and 5 from J, leaving 14 bases between them. The CDR3 protein is CASSFSGGLNEQYF. The CDR3 DNA is TGTGCCAGCAGTTTTTCTGGGGGCCTCAACGAGCAGTACTTC.

V is TRBV29-1 and J is TRBJ2-2; perhaps D is TRBD1 or TRBD2 (5 bases each). V was clipped by 7 bases and J by 3 bases, with 15 bases between them. This CDR3 contains 14 residues. In germline, CDR1 is SQVTM, CDR2 ANQGSEA. The CDR3 sequence: CSAGTEWDTGELFF. The CDR3 DNA reads as TGCAGCGCTGGGACGGAGTGGGACACCGGGGAGCTGTTTTTT.

This clonotype was observed a few times. The gene calls are TRBV5-1 and TRBJ2-4, with D uncertain. The V end lost 2 bases, the J end lost 0 bases, and 9 bases lay between the germline ends. The CDR3 totals 15 residues. Germline CDR1 reads SGHRS; CDR2 reads YFSETQ. CDR3 bases: TGCGCCAGCAGCTTAAACACGGAAGCCAAAAACATTCAGTACTTC. Protein: CASSLNTEAKNIQYF.

This clonotype turned up a few times. The rearrangement uses TRBV20-1 and TRBJ2-1, with D uncertain. Trimming left V 0 bases short and J 8 bases short, with 11 bases between. Germline loops: CDR1 DFQATT, CDR2 SNEGSKA (reference sequence). This CDR3 region has 13 residues. The CDR3 DNA reads as TGCAGTGCTAGAGATCCCCCCTTGTATGAGCAGTTCTTC. It specifies CSARDPPLYEQFF.

This clonotype was detected a few times. This sequence joins TRBV4-1 and TRBJ2-2; tentative D call: TRBD1 (5 bases). CDR1 is MGHRA, CDR2 YSYEKL, per germline. Trimming cost V 1 base and J 2 bases, with 8 bases left between them. The CDR3 has 15 amino acids. CDR3 bases: TGCGCCAGCAGCCAAGTTCAGGGAAACACCGGGGAGCTGTTTTTT. Amino acids: CASSQVQGNTGELFF.

This clonotype was counted only a few times. This rearrangement joins TRBV15 to TRBJ2-1; D remains ambiguous. V was trimmed by 5 bases and J by 4 bases, leaving 15 bases between them. CDR3 size: 15 residues. Germline CDR1 is LNHNV and CDR2 is YYDKDF (reference sequence). CDR3 sequence (DNA): TGTGCCACCAGCCCTCTTGGGCAGAATTACAATGAGCAGTTCTTC. It encodes CATSPLGQNYNEQFF.

Many counts were recorded for this clonotype. The chain links TRBV24-1 to TRBJ2-5, with TRBD2 as a possible D gene (5 bases). The CDR3 is 13 amino acids. Germline CDR1 is KGHDR and CDR2 is SFDVKD. The V and J ends lost 4 bases and 3 bases respectively, with 8 bases between them. CDR3 coding DNA: TGTGCCACCAGTGACTACGGGGAAGAGACCCAGTACTTC. Translating gives CATSDYGEETQYF.

Notes on this clonotype: Being one base from a much bigger clone, this may be a read error. The chain is built from TRBV4-3 and TRBJ2-3; TRBD2 might be the D (5 bases). Germline CDR1 is LGHNA and CDR2 is YSLEER. The CDR3 runs to 16 residues. The CDR3: CANSQSTSSSTDTQYF. CDR3 DNA sequence: TGCGCCAACAGCCAATCTACTAGTAGCAGCACAGATACGCAGTATTTT.

The chain employs TRBV6-2 or TRBV6-3 and TRBJ2-3, with 8 bases that match TRBD2. In germline, CDR1 is MNHEY, CDR2 SVGEGT. Germline trimming cut 6 bases from V and 4 bases from J; bases unmatched to any gene: 15. The CDR3 runs 17 residues. This CDR3 reads CASSSFSAGGLADTQYF. In DNA, the CDR3 is TGTGCCAGCAGCAGTTTTAGCGCGGGAGGTCTCGCAGATACGCAGTATTTT.

This clonotype occurred a few times. CDR3 DNA: TGCAGTGCTAGACCCCCGGGACAGCCAAAACTGTTTTTT. This encodes CSARPPGQPKLFF. The J gene is TRBJ1-4, the V gene TRBV20-1, with TRBD1 matching 7 bases. The CDR3 is made up of 13 amino acids. Germline values: CDR1 DFQATT, CDR2 SNEGSKA (reference sequence). After removal of 2 bases from V and 10 bases from J, the junction contained 7 bases not matched to a gene.

This clonotype was picked up one time. Here the CDR3 DNA reads TGTGCCAGCAGCCATGGTCGGGATACGCAGTATTTT. It specifies CASSHGRDTQYF. The chain links TRBV7-3 to TRBJ2-3; D call uncertain. Trimming stripped 5 bases from V and 6 bases from J, with 9 bases between. Germline V CDR1 and CDR2: SGHTA, FQGTGA. The CDR3 covers 12 residues.

The table lists this clonotype with many counts. As DNA, the CDR3 is TGTGCCAGCAGTTTAACCCAGGATAACACCGGGGAGCTGTTTTTT. It specifies CASSLTQDNTGELFF. V and J are TRBV12-3 or TRBV12-4 and TRBJ2-2; D is ambiguous. The V gene lost 2 bases and the J gene lost 2 bases, with 9 bases spanning the gap. The CDR3 spans 15 residues.

V and J are TRBV5-1 and TRBJ2-7; tentative D call: TRBD2 (5 bases). The CDR3 spans 14 residues. V was clipped by 2 bases and J by 4 bases, with 13 bases between them. Germline lookup yields CDR1 SGHRS and CDR2 YFSETQ. CDR3 sequence reads: CASSFDQRIYEQYF. The CDR3 DNA follows: TGCGCCAGCAGCTTCGATCAGCGGATATACGAGCAGTACTTC.

J is TRBJ2-3 and V is TRBV28, with TRBD2 identical over 7 bases. Unmatched junction bases numbered 12, after V lost 4 bases and J lost 5 bases. The germline V gene encodes CDR1 MDHEN and CDR2 SYDVKM. The CDR3 has 16 residues. CDR3 nucleotides: TGTGCCAGCAGTTCGAAGTGGGGAGGGCCGGTAGATACGCAGTATTTT. This translates into CASSSKWGGPVDTQYF.

The rearrangement uses TRBV20-1 and TRBJ1-1; D unclear. Trimming removed 0 bases from V and 0 bases from J, with 14 bases in between. CDR1 is DFQATT, CDR2 SNEGSKA, per germline (reference sequence). The CDR3 is made up of 16 amino acids. CDR3 region: CSARDLDLAMNTEAFF. Written as DNA, the CDR3 is TGCAGTGCTAGAGATCTCGACTTAGCCATGAACACTGAAGCTTTCTTT.

There are many counts of this clonotype. The V and J genes are TRBV29-1 and TRBJ2-7; D may match TRBD1 or TRBD2 (5 bases each). CDR1 SQVTM and CDR2 ANQGSEA come from the germline V gene. V was cut by 3 bases and J by 2 bases, with 11 bases left in between. The CDR3 totals 13 residues. The CDR3: CSVELGEPYEQYF. The CDR3 coding sequence is TGCAGCGTTGAGTTGGGGGAACCCTACGAGCAGTACTTC.

This sequence joins TRBV6-5 and TRBJ2-7, with 7 bases aligning to TRBD1. In germline, CDR1 is MNHEY, CDR2 SVGAGI. Losses at the gene ends were 3 bases for V and 3 bases for J; bases not matched to a gene: 8. The CDR3 totals 15 residues. CDR3 DNA: TGTGCCAGCAGTTATCCCGGGACAGTTAACTACGAGCAGTACTTC. Translating it yields CASSYPGTVNYEQYF.

The chain couples TRBV27 to TRBJ2-7; TRBD1 agrees at 8 bases. CDR1 and CDR2 (germline): MNHEY, SMNVEV (reference sequence). Losses at the gene ends were 6 bases for V and 7 bases for J; bases not matched to a gene: 8. This CDR3 has 13 amino acids. The CDR3 is CASSFGQGVEQYF. CDR3 in DNA: TGTGCCAGCAGCTTCGGACAGGGCGTTGAGCAGTACTTC.

This clonotype showed up just once. This chain uses TRBV4-1 with TRBJ2-5, with TRBD1 matching over 10 bases. J gave up 4 bases and V 0 bases, and 5 bases lay outside the gene matches. Germline V lookup: CDR1 MGHRA, CDR2 YSYEKL. The CDR3 consists of 16 residues. Here the CDR3 reads CASSQERDRGAETQYF. CDR3 DNA: TGCGCCAGCAGCCAAGAGAGGGACAGGGGAGCAGAGACCCAGTACTTC.

The chain has TRBV27 and TRBJ2-7; 7 bases align to TRBD1. The length of the CDR3 is 14 residues. V trimming: 2 bases; J trimming: 3 bases; junction bases outside the gene matches: 4. Germline assignment: CDR1 MNHEY and CDR2 SMNVEV (reference sequence). The CDR3 DNA reads as TGTGCCAGCAGTTTAGACAGGGCCGGCTACGAGCAGTACTTC. This translates into CASSLDRAGYEQYF.

The CDR3 is CSARRPDLYGYTF. CDR3 in DNA: TGCAGTGCTAGACGACCGGACCTATATGGCTACACCTTC. V usage is TRBV20-1 and J usage is TRBJ1-2; no firm D call. There are 13 residues in the CDR3. With 2 bases removed from V and 5 bases from J, the gap between germline ends came to 12 bases. CDR1 is DFQATT, CDR2 SNEGSKA, per germline (reference sequence).

In the case of this clonotype: A single base separates this from a much larger clone, so it may be a read error. The V call is TRBV20-1, the J call TRBJ1-2; tentative D call: TRBD1 (5 bases). Germline CDR1 DFQATT, CDR2 SNEGSKA (reference sequence). The length of the CDR3 is 14 residues. The DNA of the CDR3 is TGCTGTGCCCGGTTCAGGGACCCTTACTATGGCTACACCTTC. Its translation is CCARFRDPYYGYTF.

This chain connects TRBV20-1 to TRBJ1-5; the match to TRBD1 covers 8 bases. Germline V gene lookup returns CDR1 DFQATT and CDR2 SNEGSKA (reference sequence). V shed 6 bases and J 1 base; nucleotides not matched to a gene: 5. The CDR3 totals 14 residues. The CDR3 loop is CSAPDRDSNQPQHF. CDR3 DNA: TGCAGTGCCCCGGACAGGGACAGCAATCAGCCCCAGCATTTT.

V usage is TRBV4-1 and J usage is TRBJ2-7, with 7 bases fitting TRBD1. There are 15 residues in the CDR3. The V gene end was trimmed by 0 bases and the J gene end by 5 bases; junction bases not matched to a gene: 7. In germline, CDR1 is MGHRA, CDR2 YSYEKL. CDR3: CASSQERDRDNEQYF. As DNA, the CDR3 is TGCGCCAGCAGCCAAGAACGAGACAGGGACAACGAGCAGTACTTC.

The rearrangement joins TRBV29-1 to TRBJ2-1; TRBD2 matches 9 bases. The germline CDR1 and CDR2 sequences are SQVTM and ANQGSEA. The CDR3 sequence is 16 residues long. J gave up 2 bases and V 3 bases, and 8 bases lay outside the gene matches. The CDR3 protein is CSVEAEGLAAYNEQFF. As DNA, the CDR3 is TGCAGCGTTGAGGCGGAGGGACTAGCCGCCTACAATGAGCAGTTCTTC.

There are a few counts of this clonotype. The rearrangement uses TRBV11-2 and TRBJ2-5; 7 nucleotides line up with TRBD2. The CDR3 spans 17 residues. V shed 5 bases and J 3 bases; nucleotides not matched to a gene: 15. The germline gives CDR1 SGHAT, CDR2 FQNNGV. The CDR3 loop is CASSPIVGGAGEETQYF. The CDR3 DNA reads TGTGCCAGCAGCCCCATTGTGGGTGGGGCGGGAGAAGAGACCCAGTACTTC.

In this sample, this clonotype turned up many times. CDR3 nucleotides: TGCGCCAGCAGCTTGGGAGGGGACTACGAGCAGTACTTC. As protein: CASSLGGDYEQYF. The rearrangement uses TRBV5-1 and TRBJ2-7, with D tentatively TRBD1 or TRBD2 (5 bases each). The CDR3 is 13 residues long. V was shortened by 0 bases and J by 3 bases, with 7 bases between the two germline ends. Germline V gene sequence: CDR1 SGHRS, CDR2 YFSETQ. Looking up the rest from reference TRBV5-1 and TRBJ2-7 gives the full variable domain: KAGVTQTPRYLIKTRGQQVTLSCSPISGHRSVSWYQQTPGQGLQFLFEYFSETQRNKGNFPGRFSGRQFSNSRSEMNVSTLELGDSALYLCASSLGGDYEQYFGPGTRLTVT.